This TCR beta chain was documented in a study of cytomegalovirus exposure and HLA in healthy donors. Study-wide findings and caveats: Later analysis associated a missense DCLRE1C variant with TCR beta V- and J-gene trimming. As a later analysis showed, several of the most significant clusters appeared to be linked to common viral pathogens.

The V and J ends lost 2 bases and 2 bases, in that order; junction bases with no gene match: 3. Looked up from germline, CDR1 is MRHNA and CDR2 is SNTAGT. The CDR3 totals 15 residues. Both 60 Vbeta primers and 13 Jbeta primers went into the PCR. Profiling relied on immunoSEQ multiplex PCR, and the TCRdb table lists in-frame clones only, not all of them. The top ten clones hold about 5.2% of a sample with more than 140,000 clones, roughly four fifths of them seen once. This clone was seen once. No antigen is known for it. Sequencing was performed on PBMCs. The TCR sequence derives from a man aged 25 to 40 in good health and CMV-seropositive. The chain combines TRBV6-4 with TRBJ2-3; 8 nucleotides align to TRBD2. The CDR3 spells CASSDDGGATDTQYF. The CDR3 DNA is TGTGCCAGCAGTGACGACGGGGGGGCCACAGATACGCAGTATTTT.